This T cell receptor beta chain was captured by sequencing in a study of T-cell reconstitution after alpha-beta-depleted transplantation in children. General study points: For some patients, TCRbeta diversity was high at day 60 because of recipient T cells and thymic progenitors that survived. Counts and diversity of T cells one year after transplant came mostly from newly produced T cells. Alpha-beta T cells present about two months after transplant were reported to originate from several hundred expanded graft clones.

Worth noting for this clonotype: Its target is not known.

J was trimmed by 0 bases and V by 6 bases; bases with no gene match: 16. Germline V gene data show CDR1 as SQVTM and CDR2 as ANQGSEA. This CDR3 has 18 amino acids. A library of TCRbeta sequences, prepared with unique molecular identifiers, was generated. TCRdb reprocessed the PCR reads with MiXCR, giving one entry per CDR3 protein. Of approximately 520,000 distinct CDR3 sequences in the sample, about 10% were seen once. Here the sequenced sample was PBMCs, mostly from graft donor cells, taken 180 days after TCRalphabeta/CD19-depleted stem cell transplant. This chain links TRBV29-1 with TRBJ1-3; 8 bases align to TRBD1. This sequence was found in a female patient between 2 and 10 years old who had a stem cell transplant for aplastic anemia, so the T cells may come from the graft donor. CDR3 sequence reads: CSVTTLDRGSLSGNTIYF. In nucleotides, the CDR3 is TGCAGCGTGACCACCCTCGACAGGGGCTCGCTCTCTGGAAACACCATATATTTT.